A single sample gave rise to the 2 T cell receptor beta chains below, sequenced in a study of OX40 agonist ivuxolimab in advanced cancers. Libraries came from the immunoSEQ multiplex PCR assay. The clones in this table, taken by TCRdb from immuneACCESS, are in-frame only. Not every clone is retained; where verified, under half of the shortfall comes from an unresolved V gene, and the cause of the rest is unknown. This sample gives tens of thousands of clones in total; 85% of them show up just once. The ten largest clonotypes hold about 2.7% of the sample. The material sequenced was CD4+ or CD8+ T cells sorted from blood, taken in a trial of the OX40 agonist ivuxolimab. Every receptor here comes from an adult with an advanced solid tumor such as melanoma, head and neck, liver or kidney cancer.

CDR3: CSAVGRQGANGYTF. The CDR3 DNA sequence: TGCAGCGCTGTAGGGAGACAGGGGGCAAATGGCTACACCTTC. V and J are TRBV29-1 and TRBJ1-2, with 10 bases lining up with TRBD1. V lost 7 bases, J lost 6 bases, and 11 bases stayed unmatched. The V gene's germline CDR1 is SQVTM and CDR2 ANQGSEA. This CDR3 has 14 amino acids.

This chain connects TRBV4-3 to TRBJ2-3; 8 nucleotides match TRBD2. The V and J ends lost 1 base and 3 bases, in that order; junction bases with no gene match: 18. The CDR3 extends over 20 amino acids. Germline values: CDR1 LGHNA, CDR2 YSLEER. This CDR3 is CASSQGYSGMGTTRTDTQYF. The DNA of the CDR3 is TGCGCCAGCAGCCAAGGCTATAGCGGGATGGGAACGACTAGGACAGATACGCAGTATTTT.